Listed here is a single T cell receptor (beta chain). Produced via immunoSEQ multiplex PCR; TCRdb's table is partial and in-frame only. The sample carries some 400,000 clones, around nine tenths recorded once. These data originate in a study of blood T cell repertoires in COVID-19. Sample: PBMCs or T cells enriched from blood (not recorded which). The receptor was derived from a young woman who had recovered from COVID-19.

CDR3 coding DNA: TGTGCCTGGCTAGGGACAGGGATCCCCTATGGCTACACCTTC. Translation: CAWLGTGIPYGYTF. The rearrangement uses TRBV30 and TRBJ1-2, with 9 bases identical to TRBD1. CDR1 GTSNPN and CDR2 SVGIG come from the germline V gene (reference sequence). J lost 4 bases, V lost 5 bases, and 8 bases had no gene match. The CDR3 extends over 14 amino acids.